The 9 T cell receptor beta chains given below trace back to one sample, sequenced in a study of blood T cells in healthy people across ages (dated by TCRdb to about 2015). The library was built by means of 5' RACE. These reads were obtained on an Illumina HiSeq 2500. A second PCR of 7 to 11 cycles was performed with a sample-barcoded 5' primer and a J-beta primer mix. The public reads were quality trimmed at Q25 with fastp and then assembled into clones with MiXCR by TCRdb, keeping productive beta chains. Rows matching on CDR3 protein sequence are summarized as one entry with the most common DNA and genes. Within this sample are approximately 800,000 distinct CDR3 sequences, with less than 80% of them counted one time only. The ten top clones hold 28% of the sample. The material sequenced was blood. These receptors were collected from a young man in good health.

This clonotype was counted only a few times. This sequence joins TRBV29-1 and TRBJ1-3, with D perhaps matching TRBD1 (6 bases). The CDR3 extends over 14 amino acids. V was pared by 6 bases and J by 2 bases, with 14 bases between. The germline V gene has CDR1 SQVTM and CDR2 ANQGSEA. The CDR3 bases are TGCAGCGTCGAGTGGGCAGGGGCTGGAAACACCATATATTTT. Translated, it gives CSVEWAGAGNTIYF.

The rearrangement joins TRBV20-1 to TRBJ2-1; 7 bases agree with TRBD2. This CDR3 is built from 13 residues. V trimming: 6 bases; J trimming: 9 bases; junction bases outside the gene matches: 11. CDR1 and CDR2 (germline): DFQATT, SNEGSKA (reference sequence). In DNA, the CDR3 is TGCAGTGCCTCGAAGGGAGGGAGGGGTGAGCAGTTCTTC. Protein: CSASKGGRGEQFF.

The table lists this clonotype with a few counts. The chain joins TRBV25-1 to TRBJ2-3; the D is unclear. Germline V gene data show CDR1 as MGHDK and CDR2 as SYGVNS. The CDR3 is made up of 11 amino acids. Between the trimmed V and J ends, which lost 1 base and 6 bases, there was a span of 2 bases. The DNA for the CDR3 is TGTGCCAGCAGTGAATTTGATACGCAGTATTTT. Amino acid sequence: CASSEFDTQYF.

The V gene is TRBV12-3 or TRBV12-4, the J gene TRBJ2-6; a weak D match, TRBD2 (5 bases). The V end lost 3 bases, the J end lost 4 bases, and 10 bases lay between the germline ends. This CDR3 spans 15 amino acids. The CDR3 sequence: CASSFRGTGANVLTF. The CDR3 DNA is TGTGCCAGCAGTTTTCGGGGTACAGGGGCCAACGTCCTGACTTTC.

This clonotype was recorded only once. This chain connects TRBV27 to TRBJ2-1; D gene ambiguous. With 5 bases removed from V and 8 bases from J, the gap between germline ends came to 19 bases. CDR1 is MNHEY and CDR2 is SMNVEV in the germline V gene (reference sequence). The CDR3 has 15 residues. Here the CDR3 DNA reads TGTGCCAGCAGTCTACAGCAGGAAAAAGTCCATGAGCAGTTCTTC. Protein: CASSLQQEKVHEQFF.

This clonotype has more than one count but fewer than ten. This sequence joins TRBV25-1 and TRBJ1-2, with D unclear. This CDR3 is built from 13 residues. V gave up 1 base and J gave up 2 bases, with 5 bases separating them. Per germline, CDR1 MGHDK and CDR2 SYGVNS. The CDR3 protein is CASSESTNYGYTF. The DNA of the CDR3 is TGTGCCAGCAGTGAATCAACAAACTATGGCTACACCTTC.

The rearrangement uses TRBV20-1 and TRBJ2-1, with 9 nucleotides matching TRBD1. Per germline, CDR1 DFQATT and CDR2 SNEGSKA (reference sequence). The CDR3 is 14 amino acids. Trimming at V came to 5 bases and at J to 0 bases, leaving 2 bases not matched to a gene. The CDR3 DNA reads as TGCAGTGCTCGACAGGGGGGCTCCTACAATGAGCAGTTCTTC. Protein sequence: CSARQGGSYNEQFF.

This chain connects TRBV27 to TRBJ1-2; 9 nucleotides agree with TRBD1. The CDR3 runs 15 residues. From germline, CDR1 is MNHEY and CDR2 SMNVEV (reference sequence). V was pared by 5 bases and J by 4 bases, with 8 bases of the junction left unmatched. The DNA of the CDR3 is TGTGCCAGCAGTGCCCGACAGGGGGTTGGCTATGGCTACACCTTC. It is translated as CASSARQGVGYGYTF.

J is TRBJ2-2 and V is TRBV29-1, with 11 bases fitting TRBD1. The germline V gene has CDR1 SQVTM and CDR2 ANQGSEA. V dropped 4 bases and J dropped 5; count of bases not matched to a gene: 3. The CDR3 has 14 residues. This chain's CDR3 is CSVAGQGATGELFF. Here the CDR3 DNA reads TGCAGCGTTGCTGGACAGGGGGCGACCGGGGAGCTGTTTTTT.